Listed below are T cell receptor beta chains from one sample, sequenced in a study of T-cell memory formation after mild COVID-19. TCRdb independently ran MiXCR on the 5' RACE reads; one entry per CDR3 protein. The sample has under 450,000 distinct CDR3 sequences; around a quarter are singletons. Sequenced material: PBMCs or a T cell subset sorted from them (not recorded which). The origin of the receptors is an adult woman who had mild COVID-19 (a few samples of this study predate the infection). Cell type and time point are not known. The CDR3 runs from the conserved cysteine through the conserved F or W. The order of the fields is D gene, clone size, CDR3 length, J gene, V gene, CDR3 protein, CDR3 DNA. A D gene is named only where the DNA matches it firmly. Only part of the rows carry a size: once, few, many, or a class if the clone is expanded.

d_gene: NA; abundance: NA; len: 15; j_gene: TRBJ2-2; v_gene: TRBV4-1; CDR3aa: CASSPGAANTGELFF; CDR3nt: TGCGCCAGCAGCCCGGGTGCGGCAAACACCGGGGAGCTGTTTTTT
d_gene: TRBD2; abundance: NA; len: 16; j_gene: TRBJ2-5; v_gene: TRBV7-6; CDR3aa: CASSPWTSGTGETQYF; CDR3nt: TGTGCCAGCAGCCCCTGGACTAGCGGGACCGGGGAGACCCAGTACTTC
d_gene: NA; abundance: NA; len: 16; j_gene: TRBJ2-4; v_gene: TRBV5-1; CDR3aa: CASSLPDSLANDIQYF; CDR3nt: TGCGCCAGCAGCCTCCCGGACAGTCTCGCAAACGACATTCAGTACTTC
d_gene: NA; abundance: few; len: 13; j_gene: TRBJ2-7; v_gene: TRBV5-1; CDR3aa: CASSLEGSLEQYF; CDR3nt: TGCGCCAGCAGCTTGGAGGGCAGTCTGGAGCAGTACTTC
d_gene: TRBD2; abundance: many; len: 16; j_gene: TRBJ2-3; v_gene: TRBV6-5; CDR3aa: CASSSLAGGFTDTQYF; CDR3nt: TGTGCCAGCAGTTCCCTAGCGGGGGGCTTCACAGATACGCAGTATTTT
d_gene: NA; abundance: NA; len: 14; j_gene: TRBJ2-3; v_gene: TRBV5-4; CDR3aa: CASKDVVTTDTQYF; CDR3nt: TGTGCCAGCAAAGATGTGGTTACCACAGATACGCAGTATTTT
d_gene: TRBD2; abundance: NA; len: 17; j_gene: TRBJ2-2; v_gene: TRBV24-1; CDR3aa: CATSERLAVLNTGELFF; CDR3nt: TGTGCCACCAGTGAACGACTAGCGGTACTGAACACCGGGGAGCTGTTTTTT
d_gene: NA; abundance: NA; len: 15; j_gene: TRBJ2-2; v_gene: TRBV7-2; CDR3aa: CACYPLAVATGELFF; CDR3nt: TGTGCCTGCTACCCCCTGGCGGTGGCCACCGGGGAGCTGTTTTTT
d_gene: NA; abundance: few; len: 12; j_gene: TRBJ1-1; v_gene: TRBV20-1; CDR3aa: CSARVGNTEAFF; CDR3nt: TGCAGTGCTAGAGTGGGAAACACTGAAGCTTTCTTT
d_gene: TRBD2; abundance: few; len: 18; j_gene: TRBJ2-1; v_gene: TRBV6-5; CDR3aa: CASSYGLFGTSGMNEQFF; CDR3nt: TGTGCCAGCAGTTACGGTCTTTTTGGGACTAGCGGGATGAATGAGCAGTTCTTC
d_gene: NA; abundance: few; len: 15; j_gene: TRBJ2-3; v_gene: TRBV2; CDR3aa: CASSDGVDFTDTQYF; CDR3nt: TGTGCCAGCAGTGATGGGGTGGATTTCACAGATACGCAGTATTTT
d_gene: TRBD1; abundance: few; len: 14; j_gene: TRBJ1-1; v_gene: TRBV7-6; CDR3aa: CASRRQGMNTEAFF; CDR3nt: TGTGCCAGCAGGCGACAGGGTATGAACACTGAAGCTTTCTTT
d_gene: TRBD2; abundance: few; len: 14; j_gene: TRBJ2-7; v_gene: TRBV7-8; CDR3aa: CASSRLANSYEQYF; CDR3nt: TGTGCCAGCAGCCGACTAGCCAATTCCTACGAGCAGTACTTC
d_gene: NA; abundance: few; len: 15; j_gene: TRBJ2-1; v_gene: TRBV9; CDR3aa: CASSVAGNSYNEQFF; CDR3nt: TGTGCCAGCAGCGTAGCGGGGAACTCCTACAATGAGCAGTTCTTC
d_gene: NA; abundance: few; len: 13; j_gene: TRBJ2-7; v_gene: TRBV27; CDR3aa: CASSLVSRGEQYF; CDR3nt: TGTGCCAGCAGTTTAGTGAGCCGTGGCGAGCAGTACTTC
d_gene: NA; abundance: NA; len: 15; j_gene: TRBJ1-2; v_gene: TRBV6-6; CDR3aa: CASSPDSVANYGYTF; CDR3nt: TGTGCCAGCAGCCCAGACAGTGTAGCTAACTATGGCTACACCTTC
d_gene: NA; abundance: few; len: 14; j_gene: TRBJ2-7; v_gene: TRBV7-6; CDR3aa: CASSLGGVSYEQYF; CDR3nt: TGTGCCAGCTCCTTGGGGGGAGTCTCCTACGAGCAGTACTTC
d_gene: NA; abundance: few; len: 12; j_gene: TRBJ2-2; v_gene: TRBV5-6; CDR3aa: CASSFGVGELFF; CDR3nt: TGTGCCAGCAGCTTTGGGGTCGGGGAGCTGTTTTTT
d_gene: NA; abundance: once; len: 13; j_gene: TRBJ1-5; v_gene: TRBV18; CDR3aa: CASSPPPNQPQHF; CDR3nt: TGTGCCAGCTCACCACCTCCCAATCAGCCCCAGCATTTT
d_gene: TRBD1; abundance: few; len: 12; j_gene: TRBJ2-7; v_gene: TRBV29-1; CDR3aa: CSVAGQGREQYF; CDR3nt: TGCAGCGTCGCCGGACAGGGGAGAGAGCAGTACTTC
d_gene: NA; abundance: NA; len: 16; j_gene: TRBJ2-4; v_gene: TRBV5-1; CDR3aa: CASSPIRGEAKNIQYF; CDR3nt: TGCGCCAGCAGCCCCATCAGGGGTGAGGCCAAAAACATTCAGTACTTC
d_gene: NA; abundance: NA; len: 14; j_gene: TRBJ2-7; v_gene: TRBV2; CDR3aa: CASIAGQLPSEQYF; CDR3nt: TGTGCCAGCATAGCTGGACAGCTACCCTCCGAGCAGTACTTC